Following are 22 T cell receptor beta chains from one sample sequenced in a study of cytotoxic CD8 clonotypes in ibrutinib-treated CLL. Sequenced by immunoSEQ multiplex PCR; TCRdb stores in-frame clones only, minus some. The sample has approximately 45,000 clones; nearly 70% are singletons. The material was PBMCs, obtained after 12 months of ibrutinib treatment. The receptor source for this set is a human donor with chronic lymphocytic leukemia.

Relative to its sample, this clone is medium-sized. The CDR3 region is CASSAGTTGELFF. The CDR3 bases are TGTGCCAGCAGTGCCGGGACAACCGGGGAGCTGTTTTTT. The chain recombines TRBV6-4 with TRBJ2-2, with D possibly matching TRBD1 (6 bases). This CDR3 comprises 13 residues. Trimming removed 4 bases at V and 5 bases at J, with 8 bases between. Looked up from germline, CDR1 is MRHNA and CDR2 is SNTAGT.

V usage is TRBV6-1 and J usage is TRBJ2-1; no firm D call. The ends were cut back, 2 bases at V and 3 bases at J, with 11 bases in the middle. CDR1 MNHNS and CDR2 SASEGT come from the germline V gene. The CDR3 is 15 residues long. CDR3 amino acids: CASSELAPLYNEQFF. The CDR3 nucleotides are TGTGCCAGCAGTGAACTGGCGCCGCTCTACAATGAGCAGTTCTTC.

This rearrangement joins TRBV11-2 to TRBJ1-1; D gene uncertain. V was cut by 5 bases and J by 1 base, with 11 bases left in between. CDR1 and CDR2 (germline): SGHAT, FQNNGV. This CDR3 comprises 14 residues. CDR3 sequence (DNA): TGTGCCAGCAGCCCTATCACATCGAACACTGAAGCTTTCTTT. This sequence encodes CASSPITSNTEAFF. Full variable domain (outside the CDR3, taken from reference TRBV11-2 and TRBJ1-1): EAGVAQSPRYKIIEKRQSVAFWCNPISGHATLYWYQQILGQGPKLLIQFQNNGVVDDSQLPKDRFSAERLKGVDSTLKIQPAKLEDSAVYLCASSPITSNTEAFFGQGTRLTVV.

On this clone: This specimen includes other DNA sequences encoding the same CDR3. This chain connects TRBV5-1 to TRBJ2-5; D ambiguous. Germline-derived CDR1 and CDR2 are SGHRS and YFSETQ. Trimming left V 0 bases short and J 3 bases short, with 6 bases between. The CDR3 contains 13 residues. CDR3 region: CASSLVVEETQYF. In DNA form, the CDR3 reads TGCGCCAGCAGCTTGGTTGTTGAAGAGACCCAGTACTTC.

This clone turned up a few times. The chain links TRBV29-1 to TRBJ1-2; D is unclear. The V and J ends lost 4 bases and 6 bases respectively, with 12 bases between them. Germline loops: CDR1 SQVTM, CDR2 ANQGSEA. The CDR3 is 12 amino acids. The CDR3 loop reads CSVVGLLDGYTF. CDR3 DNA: TGCAGCGTTGTAGGACTTTTGGATGGCTACACCTTC.

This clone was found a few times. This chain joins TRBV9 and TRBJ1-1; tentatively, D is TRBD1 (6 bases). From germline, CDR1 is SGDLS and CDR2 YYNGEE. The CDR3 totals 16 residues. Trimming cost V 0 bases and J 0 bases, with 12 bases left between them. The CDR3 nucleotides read TGTGCCAGCAGCGTAGCTCCTCGGGGGCTGAACACTGAAGCTTTCTTT. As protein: CASSVAPRGLNTEAFF.

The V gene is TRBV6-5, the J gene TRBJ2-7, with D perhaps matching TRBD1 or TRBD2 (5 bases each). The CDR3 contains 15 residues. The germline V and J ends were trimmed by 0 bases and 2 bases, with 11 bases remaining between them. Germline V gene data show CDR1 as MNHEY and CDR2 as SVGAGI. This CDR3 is CASSYSGDPAYEQYF. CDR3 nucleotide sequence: TGTGCCAGCAGTTACTCAGGGGACCCCGCCTACGAGCAGTACTTC.

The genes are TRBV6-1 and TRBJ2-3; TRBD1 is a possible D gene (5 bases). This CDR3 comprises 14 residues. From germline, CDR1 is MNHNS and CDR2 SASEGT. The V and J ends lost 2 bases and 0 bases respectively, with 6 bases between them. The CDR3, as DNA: TGTGCCAGCAGTGAAAGGGGCAGCACAGATACGCAGTATTTT. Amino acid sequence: CASSERGSTDTQYF.

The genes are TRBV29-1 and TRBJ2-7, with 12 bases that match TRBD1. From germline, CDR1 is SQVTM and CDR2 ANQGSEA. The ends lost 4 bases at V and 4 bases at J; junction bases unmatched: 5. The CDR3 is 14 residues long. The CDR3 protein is CSVGGTGGRYEQYF. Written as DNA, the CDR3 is TGCAGCGTTGGGGGGACAGGGGGCCGGTACGAGCAGTACTTC.

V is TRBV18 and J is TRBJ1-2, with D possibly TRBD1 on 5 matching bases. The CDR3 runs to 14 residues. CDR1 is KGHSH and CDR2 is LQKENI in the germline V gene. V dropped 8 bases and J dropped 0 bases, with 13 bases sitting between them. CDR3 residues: CASTGDRANYGYTF. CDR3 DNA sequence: TGTGCCAGCACCGGGGACCGAGCTAACTATGGCTACACCTTC.

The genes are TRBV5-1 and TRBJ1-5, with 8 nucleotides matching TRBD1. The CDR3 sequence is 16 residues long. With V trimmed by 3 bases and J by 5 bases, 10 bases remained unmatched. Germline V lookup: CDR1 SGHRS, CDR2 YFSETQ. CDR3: CASSYGTGGPHQPQHF. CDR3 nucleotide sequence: TGCGCCAGCAGCTATGGGACAGGTGGACCTCATCAGCCCCAGCATTTT.

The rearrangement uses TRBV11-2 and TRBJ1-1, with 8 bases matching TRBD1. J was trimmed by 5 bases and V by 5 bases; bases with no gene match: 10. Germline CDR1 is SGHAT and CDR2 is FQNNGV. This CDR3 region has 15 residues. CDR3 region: CASSLRGRVETEAFF. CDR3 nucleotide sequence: TGTGCCAGCAGCCTCAGGGGGCGAGTGGAAACTGAAGCTTTCTTT.

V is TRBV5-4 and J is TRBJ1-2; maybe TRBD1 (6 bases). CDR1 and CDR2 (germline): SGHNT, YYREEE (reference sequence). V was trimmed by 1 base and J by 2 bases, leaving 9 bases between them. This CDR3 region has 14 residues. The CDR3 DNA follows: TGTGCCAGCAGCTTGCCAGGGGAGAACTATGGCTACACCTTC. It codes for CASSLPGENYGYTF.

The chain's CDR3 is CASSLVVGGELFF. The CDR3 DNA sequence: TGTGCCAGCAGCTTGGTGGTAGGCGGGGAGCTGTTTTTT. This chain links TRBV5-6 with TRBJ2-2; D unclear. V was cut by 0 bases and J by 7 bases, with 7 bases left in between. Per the germline V gene, CDR1 is SGHDT and CDR2 is YYEEEE. This CDR3 is 13 amino acids long.

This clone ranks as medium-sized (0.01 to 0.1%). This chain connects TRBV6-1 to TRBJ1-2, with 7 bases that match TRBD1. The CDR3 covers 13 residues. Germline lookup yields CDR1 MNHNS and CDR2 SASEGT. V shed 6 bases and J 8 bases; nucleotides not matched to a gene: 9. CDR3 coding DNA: TGTGCCAGCAGGGACGGGACAGTTAAAGGCTACACCTTC. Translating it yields CASRDGTVKGYTF.

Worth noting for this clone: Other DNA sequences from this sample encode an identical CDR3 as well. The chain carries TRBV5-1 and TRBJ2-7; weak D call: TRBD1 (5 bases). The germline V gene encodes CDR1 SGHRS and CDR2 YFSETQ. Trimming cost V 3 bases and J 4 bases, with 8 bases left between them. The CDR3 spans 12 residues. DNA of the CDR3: TGCGCCAGCAGCTCCCAGGGTTACGAGCAGTACTTC. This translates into CASSSQGYEQYF. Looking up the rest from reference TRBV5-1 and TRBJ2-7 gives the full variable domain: KAGVTQTPRYLIKTRGQQVTLSCSPISGHRSVSWYQQTPGQGLQFLFEYFSETQRNKGNFPGRFSGRQFSNSRSEMNVSTLELGDSALYLCASSSQGYEQYFGPGTRLTVT.

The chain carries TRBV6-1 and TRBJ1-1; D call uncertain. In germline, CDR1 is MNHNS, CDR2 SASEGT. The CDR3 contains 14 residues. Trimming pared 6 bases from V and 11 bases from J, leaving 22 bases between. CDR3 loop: CASRPGRTRPSAFF. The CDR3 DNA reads TGTGCCAGCAGGCCGGGGAGAACCAGACCTTCTGCTTTCTTT.

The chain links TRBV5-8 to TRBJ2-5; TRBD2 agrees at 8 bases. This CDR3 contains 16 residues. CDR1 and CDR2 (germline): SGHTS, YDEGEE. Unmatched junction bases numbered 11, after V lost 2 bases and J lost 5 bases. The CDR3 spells CASSLTGTSNAETQYF. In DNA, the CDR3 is TGTGCCAGCAGCTTAACCGGGACTAGTAATGCGGAGACCCAGTACTTC.

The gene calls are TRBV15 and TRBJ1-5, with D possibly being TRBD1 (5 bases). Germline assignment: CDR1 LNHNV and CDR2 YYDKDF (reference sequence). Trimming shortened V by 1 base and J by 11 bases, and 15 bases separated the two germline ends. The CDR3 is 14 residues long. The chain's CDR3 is CATSRVGLLEAQHF. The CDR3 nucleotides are TGTGCCACCAGCAGAGTGGGACTGCTCGAAGCCCAGCATTTT.

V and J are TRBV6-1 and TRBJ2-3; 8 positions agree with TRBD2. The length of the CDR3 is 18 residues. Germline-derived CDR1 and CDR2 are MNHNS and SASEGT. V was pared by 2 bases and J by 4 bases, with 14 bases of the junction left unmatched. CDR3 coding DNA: TGTGCCAGCAGTGAAAGGATTTCAGCGGGAGTTGTGGCAGATACGCAGTATTTT. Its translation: CASSERISAGVVADTQYF.

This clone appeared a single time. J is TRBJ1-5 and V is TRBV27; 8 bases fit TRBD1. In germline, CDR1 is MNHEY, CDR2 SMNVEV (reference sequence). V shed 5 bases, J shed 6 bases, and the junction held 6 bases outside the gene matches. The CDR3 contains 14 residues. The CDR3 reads CASSPTGAGQPQHF. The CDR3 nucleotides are TGTGCCAGCAGTCCGACAGGGGCTGGTCAGCCCCAGCATTTT.

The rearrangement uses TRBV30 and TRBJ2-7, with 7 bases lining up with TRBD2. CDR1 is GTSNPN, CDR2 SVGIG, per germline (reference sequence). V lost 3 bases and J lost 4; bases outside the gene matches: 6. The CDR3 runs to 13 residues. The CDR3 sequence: CAWRLSGGYEQYF. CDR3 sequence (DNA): TGTGCCTGGAGGCTGTCGGGGGGTTACGAGCAGTACTTC.